These 32 T cell receptor beta chains originate from one sample sequenced in a study of breast tumors, draining lymph nodes, adjacent tissues. Each CDR3 protein is one row after TCRdb ran MiXCR on the multiplex PCR reads. There are more than 100,000 distinct CDR3 sequences in the sample; approximately 20% occur only once, and roughly 2.7% lies in the top ten. Axillary draining lymph nodes of breast cancer patients supplied the node samples. Sequencing used axillary lymph node tissue. These receptors came from a female donor with breast cancer. Some clones in this sample may be carry-over from other donors' samples.

This clonotype came up many times. The V gene is TRBV11-3, the J gene TRBJ2-3; 7 bases are a match to TRBD1. This CDR3 comprises 15 residues. V lost 2 bases, J lost 3 bases, and 5 bases stayed unmatched. Per germline, CDR1 SGHNT and CDR2 YENEEA. As DNA, the CDR3 is TGTGCCAGCAGCTTACGACAGGGTGCTACAGATACGCAGTATTTT. Its protein is CASSLRQGATDTQYF.

This clonotype was found many times. V gene TRBV6-2 or TRBV6-3 combines with J gene TRBJ2-7; 7 bases agree with TRBD2. Germline CDR1 and CDR2: MNHEY and SVGEGT. This CDR3 spans 14 amino acids. Losses at the gene ends were 4 bases for V and 4 bases for J; bases not matched to a gene: 7. The CDR3 nucleotides read TGTGCCAGCAGTTCCGGGACTATCCTATACGAGCAGTACTTC. It is translated as CASSSGTILYEQYF.

This clonotype was seen ten or more times. The CDR3 bases are TGCAGTGCCTGCGAACTAGCGGGAGGGATAGGAGAGACCCAGTACTTC. Translated, it gives CSACELAGGIGETQYF. The V gene is TRBV20-1, the J gene TRBJ2-5, with 13 bases fitting TRBD2. This CDR3 region has 16 residues. With 6 bases clipped from V and 4 bases from J, the junction kept 11 bases outside the gene matches. CDR1 is DFQATT and CDR2 is SNEGSKA in the germline V gene (reference sequence).

This clonotype appeared a few times. V usage is TRBV11-3 and J usage is TRBJ2-5; D assignment may be TRBD1 or TRBD2 (5 bases each). The V and J ends lost 5 bases and 3 bases respectively, with 19 bases between them. CDR1 and CDR2 from the germline V gene are SGHNT and YENEEA. This CDR3 is built from 16 residues. CDR3 sequence reads: CASSPLGETVEETQYF. The CDR3 nucleotides read TGTGCCAGCAGCCCACTGGGGGAAACAGTGGAAGAGACCCAGTACTTC. Full variable domain (missing parts from reference TRBV11-3 and TRBJ2-5): EAGVVQSPRYKIIEKKQPVAFWCNPISGHNTLYWYLQNLGQGPELLIRYENEEAVDDSQLPKDRFSAERLKGVDSTLKIQPAELGDSAVYLCASSPLGETVEETQYFGPGTRLLVL.

This clonotype was recorded at least ten times. CDR3 region: CASSHNRETQYF. The DNA for the CDR3 is TGTGCCAGCAGCCACAACCGCGAGACCCAGTACTTC. The gene calls are TRBV7-9 and TRBJ2-5; D not resolved. Germline V gene sequence: CDR1 SEHNR, CDR2 FQNEAQ (reference sequence). This CDR3 has 12 residues. V was shortened by 5 bases and J by 5 bases, with 9 bases between the two germline ends.

Of note for this clonotype: Since a much larger clone is just one base distant, this may be a read error. The rearrangement uses TRBV5-1 and TRBJ2-2; the D is unclear. Trimming cost V 3 bases and J 1 base, with 7 bases left between them. CDR1 and CDR2 (germline): SGHRS, YFSETQ. The CDR3 runs 14 residues. The CDR3: CASSYNLNTGELFF. Written as DNA, the CDR3 is TGCGCCAGCAGCTACAATTTGAACACCGGGGAGCTGTTTTTT.

This clonotype was seen many times. V usage is TRBV11-2 and J usage is TRBJ2-7; a weak D match, TRBD2 (6 bases). Germline CDR1 reads SGHAT; CDR2 reads FQNNGV. The CDR3 is 16 amino acids. The V end was cut by 2 bases, the J end by 2 bases, with 16 bases between. The CDR3, as DNA: TGTGCCAGCAGCTTAAAGTTGTTCGGGAGAGCCTACGAGCAGTACTTC. This codes for CASSLKLFGRAYEQYF.

This clonotype has at least ten counts. The gene calls are TRBV7-2 and TRBJ1-2; D gene uncertain. From germline, CDR1 is SGHTA and CDR2 FQGNSA. This CDR3 has 15 residues. Trimming took 5 bases from V and 1 from J, leaving 14 bases between them. The CDR3 DNA reads TGTGCCAGCAGCCCCCAAGGGTCGGGTAACTATGGCTACACCTTC. This translates into CASSPQGSGNYGYTF. Filled out from reference TRBV7-2 and TRBJ1-2, the complete variable domain reads GAGVSQSPSNKVTEKGKDVELRCDPISGHTALYWYRQSLGQGLEFLIYFQGNSAPDKSGLPSDRFSAERTGGSVSTLTIQRTQQEDSAVYLCASSPQGSGNYGYTFGSGTRLTVV.

To note about this clonotype: A single base separates this from a much larger clone, so it may be a read error. The rearrangement joins TRBV18 to TRBJ2-7, with D possibly being TRBD2 (6 bases). The V end was cut by 5 bases, the J end by 2 bases, with 10 bases between. The length of the CDR3 is 13 residues. Germline V gene lookup returns CDR1 KGHSH and CDR2 LQKENI. The CDR3 region is CASSSGLTYEQYF. The DNA of the CDR3 is TGTGCCAGCTCATCGGGACTCACCTACGAGCAGTACTTC. Based on the CDR3 plus reference TRBV18 and TRBJ2-7, the full variable domain is NAGVMQNPRHLVRRRGQEARLRCSPMKGHSHVYWYRQLPEEGLKFMVYLQKENIIDESGMPKERFSAEFPKEGPSILRIQQVVRGDSAAYFCASSSGLTYEQYFGPGTRLTVT.

V and J are TRBV30 and TRBJ2-1; 10 bases align to TRBD1. With V trimmed by 2 bases and J by 5 bases, 3 bases remained unmatched. The CDR3 sequence is 14 residues long. Germline CDR1 is GTSNPN and CDR2 is SVGIG (reference sequence). As DNA, the CDR3 is TGTGCCTGGAGTACCGGGACAGGGGACAATGAGCAGTTCTTC. This codes for CAWSTGTGDNEQFF.

Ten or more counts support this clonotype. The rearrangement links TRBV6-1 to TRBJ1-2; D is unresolved. This CDR3 is built from 12 residues. Germline CDR1 is MNHNS and CDR2 is SASEGT. Trimming stripped 0 bases from V and 6 bases from J, with 5 bases between. The CDR3 sequence: CASSEAGDGYTF. DNA of the CDR3: TGTGCCAGCAGTGAAGCTGGGGATGGCTACACCTTC.

The table lists this clonotype with a few counts. In DNA form, the CDR3 reads TGTGCCTGGAGTGTCCCCCTGGGAGCCAAAAACATTCAGTACTTC. This translates into CAWSVPLGAKNIQYF. The chain is built from TRBV30 and TRBJ2-4; D gene uncertain. V was shortened by 0 bases and J by 0 bases, with 9 bases between the two germline ends. Germline V gene sequence: CDR1 GTSNPN, CDR2 SVGIG (reference sequence). CDR3 size: 15 residues.

The V gene is TRBV27, the J gene TRBJ2-1; 12 bases map to TRBD2. V shed 3 bases and J 5 bases; nucleotides not matched to a gene: 11. The CDR3 runs 18 residues. The germline CDR1 and CDR2 sequences are MNHEY and SMNVEV (reference sequence). CDR3: CASSFWSSGRAGDNEQFF. In DNA form, the CDR3 reads TGTGCCAGCAGTTTCTGGTCTAGCGGGAGGGCGGGGGACAATGAGCAGTTCTTC.

The J gene is TRBJ2-1, the V gene TRBV6-6; TRBD1 aligns across 7 bases. CDR3 length: 13 residues. The V gene's germline CDR1 is MNHNY and CDR2 SVGAGI (reference sequence). V lost 4 bases to trimming and J lost 8 bases; unmatched junction nucleotides: 5. The CDR3 region has the DNA TGTGCCAGCAGTTCAAACAGGGGAGATGAGCAGTTCTTC. Residues: CASSSNRGDEQFF.

V is TRBV27 and J is TRBJ2-3, with 9 bases aligning to TRBD1. Germline CDR1 and CDR2: MNHEY and SMNVEV (reference sequence). The trim removed 1 base at V and 2 bases at J, leaving 7 bases unmatched. CDR3 length equals 17 residues. The CDR3 here is CASSLLGTGRNTDTQYF. In nucleotides, the CDR3 is TGTGCCAGCAGTTTATTAGGGACAGGGAGAAACACAGATACGCAGTATTTT.

This clonotype was detected many times. The J gene is TRBJ2-2, the V gene TRBV12-3 or TRBV12-4; D remains unclear. The CDR3 spans 11 residues. The V and J ends lost 6 bases and 6 bases respectively, with 5 bases between them. Here the CDR3 DNA reads TGTGCCAGCAGAGTGTCCGGGGAGCTGTTTTTT. Translated: CASRVSGELFF.

This clonotype was counted only a few times. V and J are TRBV3-1 and TRBJ2-5, with a tentative D call TRBD2 (6 bases). This CDR3 has 16 residues. Germline CDR1 and CDR2: LGHDT and YNNKEL (reference sequence). The V end was cut by 2 bases, the J end by 5 bases, with 18 bases between. The CDR3 DNA reads TGTGCCAGCAGCCAACCTCTCCGGGGACTGGCGGAGACCCAGTACTTC. It is translated as CASSQPLRGLAETQYF.

This clonotype occurred many times. The gene calls are TRBV18 and TRBJ1-2; D remains unclear. The CDR3 has 13 amino acids. Germline V gene data show CDR1 as KGHSH and CDR2 as LQKENI. V dropped 6 bases and J dropped 8 bases, with 16 bases sitting between them. The CDR3 is CASSASATEGYTF. In DNA, the CDR3 is TGTGCCAGCTCTGCGTCGGCTACAGAAGGCTACACCTTC.

Notes on this clonotype: Possible read error: a much larger clone is one base away. V usage is TRBV11-2 and J usage is TRBJ2-2; the match to TRBD2 covers 14 bases. From germline, CDR1 is SGHAT and CDR2 FQNNGV. The CDR3 spans 18 residues. CDR3 region: CASSGGGLAGVNTRELFF. In DNA, the CDR3 is TGTGCCAGCAGTGGAGGGGGACTAGCGGGGGTGAACACCAGGGAGCTGTTTTTT. Combining the CDR3 with reference TRBV11-2 and TRBJ2-2 gives the whole variable domain EAGVAQSPRYKIIEKRQSVAFWCNPISGHATLYWYQQILGQGPKLLIQFQNNGVVDDSQLPKDRFSAERLKGVDSTLKIQPAKLEDSAVYLCASSGGGLAGVNTRELFFGEGSRLTVL.

This clonotype was detected ten times or more. The gene calls are TRBV7-2 and TRBJ2-2; 12 bases fit TRBD2. This CDR3 is built from 18 residues. Germline assignment: CDR1 SGHTA and CDR2 FQGNSA. Trimming cost V 1 base and J 3 bases; bases outside gene matches: 6. In nucleotides, the CDR3 is TGTGCCAGCAGCTTAGGGCCTAGCGGGAGGGGCGACACCGGGGAGCTGTTTTTT. It is translated as CASSLGPSGRGDTGELFF.

This clonotype was seen at least ten times. The rearrangement joins TRBV12-3 or TRBV12-4 to TRBJ2-5, with 12 bases that match TRBD1. The J segment lost 5 bases and the V segment lost 6 bases, leaving 7 bases of the junction unmatched. The CDR3 extends over 15 amino acids. The DNA for the CDR3 is TGTGCCAGCAGCCTAGGGACAGGGGGCTCGGAGACCCAGTACTTC. This sequence encodes CASSLGTGGSETQYF.

The J gene is TRBJ1-5, the V gene TRBV28; D possibly corresponds to TRBD1 (6 bases). The V gene's germline CDR1 is MDHEN and CDR2 SYDVKM. The CDR3 length is 19 residues. V was trimmed by 2 bases and J by 0 bases, leaving 20 bases between them. Here the CDR3 reads CASSLVEGPGQYSNQPQHF. CDR3 nucleotide sequence: TGTGCCAGCAGTTTAGTAGAGGGGCCGGGACAATATAGCAATCAGCCCCAGCATTTT.

This clonotype came up many times. This rearrangement joins TRBV6-1 to TRBJ2-7, with 7 bases aligning to TRBD2. This CDR3 has 18 amino acids. Trimming removed 8 bases from V and 6 bases from J; junction bases left unmatched: 25. CDR1 is MNHNS, CDR2 SASEGT, per germline. The CDR3 nucleotides read TGTGCCAGCGGGGGACGAGACAGCCCAGGGCTAGCGGTGGGCGAGCAGTACTTC. Its protein is CASGGRDSPGLAVGEQYF.

In its sample, this clonotype was seen many times. The chain recombines TRBV20-1 with TRBJ1-6, with D unclear. This CDR3 contains 20 residues. Germline-derived CDR1 and CDR2 are DFQATT and SNEGSKA (reference sequence). V lost 3 bases, J lost 0 bases, and 24 bases lay in between. The CDR3 here is CSARSPAAGAMSSYNSPLHF. The DNA for the CDR3 is TGCAGTGCTAGGTCGCCAGCGGCGGGTGCTATGAGCTCCTATAATTCACCCCTCCACTTT.

This clonotype was counted at least ten times. The chain links TRBV20-1 to TRBJ2-6; TRBD2 might be the D (6 bases). The CDR3 totals 13 residues. Germline-derived CDR1 and CDR2 are DFQATT and SNEGSKA (reference sequence). V was cut by 1 base and J by 9 bases, with 10 bases left in between. For the CDR3, the DNA is TGCAGTGCTAGAGCGGGGGTTGGCAACGTCCTGACTTTC. Translating gives CSARAGVGNVLTF.

A remark on this clonotype: This may be a read error: a much more frequent sequence differs by one nucleotide. CDR3 residues: CSMANRDNQPQHF. CDR3 DNA: TGCAGCATGGCAAACAGGGACAATCAGCCCCAGCATTTT. This chain connects TRBV29-1 to TRBJ1-5, with a possible D match to TRBD1 (6 bases). Trimming cost V 8 bases and J 3 bases, with 14 bases left between them. The CDR3 runs to 13 residues. The germline gives CDR1 SQVTM, CDR2 ANQGSEA.

This clonotype was seen many times. The rearrangement joins TRBV5-1 to TRBJ2-7, with 9 positions matching TRBD2. CDR3 size: 15 residues. CDR1 SGHRS and CDR2 YFSETQ come from the germline V gene. The V gene end was trimmed by 0 bases and the J gene end by 0 bases; junction bases not matched to a gene: 1. The CDR3 DNA follows: TGCGCCAGCAGCTTGGGTAGCGGGAGCTCCTACGAGCAGTACTTC. Encoded protein: CASSLGSGSSYEQYF.

The chain employs TRBV18 and TRBJ2-6, with 7 bases identical to TRBD1. The CDR3 totals 19 residues. The trim removed 6 bases at V and 2 bases at J, leaving 16 bases unmatched. CDR1 and CDR2 (germline): KGHSH, LQKENI. The CDR3 nucleotides read TGTGCCAGCTCGCAGAGGACAGGAAAAACTCCGGCTGGGGCCAACGTCCTGACTTTC. Translation gives CASSQRTGKTPAGANVLTF.

The sample holds many counts of this clonotype. The J gene is TRBJ2-1, the V gene TRBV30, with a tentative D call TRBD2 (6 bases). Trimming shortened V by 4 bases and J by 6 bases, and 10 bases separated the two germline ends. The germline V gene has CDR1 GTSNPN and CDR2 SVGIG (reference sequence). This CDR3 has 12 residues. The CDR3 region is CAWNGGVNEQFF. The CDR3 bases are TGTGCCTGGAATGGAGGGGTCAATGAGCAGTTCTTC.

This clonotype was observed a handful of times. This chain uses TRBV25-1 with TRBJ1-2; tentative D call: TRBD1 (5 bases). Germline CDR1 and CDR2: MGHDK and SYGVNS. The V and J ends lost 2 bases and 3 bases respectively, with 7 bases between them. The CDR3 loop spans 13 amino acids. The CDR3 is CASSEDSYYGYTF. The CDR3 DNA sequence: TGTGCCAGCAGTGAAGACAGTTACTATGGCTACACCTTC.

This clonotype was seen at least ten times. The chain has TRBV4-1 and TRBJ2-7, with 7 bases aligning to TRBD2. Unmatched junction bases numbered 8, after V lost 0 bases and J lost 0 bases. The germline V gene encodes CDR1 MGHRA and CDR2 YSYEKL. The CDR3 contains 17 residues. CDR3: CASSQDNVGGGSYEQYF. Here the CDR3 DNA reads TGCGCCAGCAGCCAAGATAATGTGGGGGGGGGCTCCTACGAGCAGTACTTC.

This clonotype has just a few counts. One junction end disagrees with the germline gene, perhaps due to a read error. CDR3 in amino acids: CASSFRGTKNIQYF. The DNA for the CDR3 is TGTGCCAGCAGTTTTAGGGGAACCAAAAATATTCAGTACTTC. The chain couples TRBV12-3 or TRBV12-4 to TRBJ2-4; possibly TRBD1 for D (5 bases). CDR3 size: 14 residues.